This T cell receptor beta chain was found in a study of response to subunit inactivated influenza vaccine. This clonotype was seen ten or more times. Germline is not matched at one junction end, which may reflect a read error. TCRdb re-analysed the RT-PCR reads in MiXCR, keeping a single row per CDR3 protein. The data show approximately 520,000 distinct CDR3 sequences, approximately 15% seen once. The sample was CD4+ T cells sorted from PBMCs, taken roughly 24 months after vaccination. This sequence was found in a man aged 50 to 69 who received an inactivated influenza vaccine.

The CDR3 nucleotides are TGTGCCAGCAGCCCGGGGGCGGACTATGACCTACCTGGAGACACCATATATTTT. It yields the protein CASSPGADYDLPGDTIYF. The J gene is TRBJ1-3, the V gene TRBV4-2, with D possibly TRBD1 on 6 matching bases. This CDR3 contains 18 residues. CDR1 and CDR2 from the germline V gene are LGHNA and YNFKEQ.